This TCR beta chain was recovered during a study of cytomegalovirus exposure and HLA in healthy donors. PCR amplification relied on 60 Vbeta primers (plus 13 Jbeta primers). Produced via immunoSEQ multiplex PCR; TCRdb's table is partial and in-frame only. This sample has roughly 190,000 clones, with 80% found just once. CDR3 length equals 14 residues. Germline values: CDR1 SEHNR, CDR2 FQNEAQ (reference sequence). V was pared by 5 bases and J by 12 bases, with 19 bases between. The receptor was isolated from a man in his forties or fifties in good health and CMV-seropositive. Sequencing was done on a sample of PBMCs. This chain joins TRBV7-9 and TRBJ1-4; possibly TRBD1 for D (6 bases). CDR3 DNA: TGTGCCAGCAGCCCAGGGGCAGGGGTCGGGGAACTGTTTTTT. It encodes CASSPGAGVGELFF.